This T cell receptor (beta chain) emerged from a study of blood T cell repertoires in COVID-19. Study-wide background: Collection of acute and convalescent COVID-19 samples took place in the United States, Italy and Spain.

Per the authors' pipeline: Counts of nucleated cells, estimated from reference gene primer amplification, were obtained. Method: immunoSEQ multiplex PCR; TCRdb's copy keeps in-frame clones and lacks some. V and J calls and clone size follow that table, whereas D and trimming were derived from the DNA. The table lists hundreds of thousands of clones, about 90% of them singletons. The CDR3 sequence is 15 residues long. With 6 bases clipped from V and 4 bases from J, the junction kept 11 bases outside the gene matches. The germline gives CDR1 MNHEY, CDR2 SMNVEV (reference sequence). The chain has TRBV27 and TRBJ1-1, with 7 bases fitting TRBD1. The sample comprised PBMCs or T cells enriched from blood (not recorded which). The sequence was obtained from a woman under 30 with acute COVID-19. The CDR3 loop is CASSRGQAGGTEAFF. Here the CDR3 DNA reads TGTGCCAGCAGCCGCGGACAGGCTGGCGGCACTGAAGCTTTCTTT.